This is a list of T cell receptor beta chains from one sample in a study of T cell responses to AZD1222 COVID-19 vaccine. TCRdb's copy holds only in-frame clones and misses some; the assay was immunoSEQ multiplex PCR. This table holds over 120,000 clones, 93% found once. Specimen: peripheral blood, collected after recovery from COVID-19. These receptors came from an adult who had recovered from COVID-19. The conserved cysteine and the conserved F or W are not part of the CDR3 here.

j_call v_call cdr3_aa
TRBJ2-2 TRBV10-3 AISGLAGDGELF
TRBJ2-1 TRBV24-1 ATSDRAGPLSYNEQF
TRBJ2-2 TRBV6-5 ASTSTGSPGELF
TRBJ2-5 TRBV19 ASSISPPAGGRETQY
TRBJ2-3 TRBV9 ASSVGAESTDTQY
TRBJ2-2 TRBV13 ASSLGPGREGPGGELF
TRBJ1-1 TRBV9 ASSPRLEAF
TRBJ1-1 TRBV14 ASSPRKLQGNTEAF
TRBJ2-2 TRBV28 ASSFQGTSGYTGELF
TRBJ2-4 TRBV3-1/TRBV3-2 ASSRQGSDIQY
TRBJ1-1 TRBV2 ASRNQPNTEAF
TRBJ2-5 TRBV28 ATGLGPKETQY
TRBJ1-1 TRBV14 ASSHLTGTGNTEAF
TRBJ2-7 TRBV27 ASSLGGTDGVYEQY
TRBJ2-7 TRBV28 ASSPLDYEQY
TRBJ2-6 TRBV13 ASISLRGVSSGANVLT
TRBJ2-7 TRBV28 ASPPSGKISYEQY
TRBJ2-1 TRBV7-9 ASSLASSNEQF
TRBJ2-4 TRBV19 ASTSRDSQNIQY
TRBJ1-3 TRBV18 ASSPGRDPGNTIY